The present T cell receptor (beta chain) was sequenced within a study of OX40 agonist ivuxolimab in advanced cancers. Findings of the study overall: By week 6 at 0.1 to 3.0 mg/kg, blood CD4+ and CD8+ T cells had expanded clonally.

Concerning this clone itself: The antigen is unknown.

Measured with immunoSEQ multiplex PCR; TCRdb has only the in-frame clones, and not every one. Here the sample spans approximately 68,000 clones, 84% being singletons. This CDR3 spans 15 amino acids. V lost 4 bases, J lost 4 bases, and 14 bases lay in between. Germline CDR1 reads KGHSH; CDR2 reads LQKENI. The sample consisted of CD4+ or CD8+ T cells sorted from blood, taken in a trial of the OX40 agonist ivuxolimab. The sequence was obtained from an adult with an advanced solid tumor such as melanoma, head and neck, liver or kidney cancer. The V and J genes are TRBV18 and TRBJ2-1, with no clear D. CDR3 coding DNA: TGTGCCAGCTCACGGGCTAGGGAAGTTTACAATGAGCAGTTCTTC. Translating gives CASSRAREVYNEQFF. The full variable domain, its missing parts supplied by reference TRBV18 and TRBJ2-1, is NAGVMQNPRHLVRRRGQEARLRCSPMKGHSHVYWYRQLPEEGLKFMVYLQKENIIDESGMPKERFSAEFPKEGPSILRIQQVVRGDSAAYFCASSRAREVYNEQFFGPGTRLTVL.